A selection of T cell receptor beta chains follows, all from one sample in a study of technical replicates of blood from a few donors. The table came from immunoSEQ multiplex PCR; TCRdb's copy has only in-frame clones and leaves some out. The data hold some 57,000 clones, with approximately 97% observed a single time. Material for sequencing was T cells isolated from PBMCs. These receptors were collected from a human donor in good health. CDR3s include the opening cysteine and the closing phenylalanine or tryptophan. A D gene is named only where the DNA matches it firmly. Clone size is not always given. Where it is, it says once, few, many or a class for expanded clones.

J gene: TRBJ1-3
D gene: NA
V gene: TRBV5-6
clone size: NA
CDR3 protein: CASSLQSFGNTIYF
CDR3 DNA: TGTGCCAGCAGTTTACAGAGCTTCGGAAACACCATATATTTT

J gene: TRBJ2-7
D gene: TRBD1
V gene: TRBV2
clone size: NA
CDR3 protein: CASDDRGSPYEQYF
CDR3 DNA: TGTGCCAGCGACGACAGGGGGTCCCCCTACGAGCAGTACTTC

J gene: TRBJ1-2
D gene: NA
V gene: TRBV28
clone size: NA
CDR3 protein: CASSLPQAGRDYGYTF
CDR3 DNA: TGTGCCAGCAGCCTGCCCCAAGCAGGGAGGGACTATGGCTACACCTTC

J gene: TRBJ1-1
D gene: NA
V gene: TRBV30
clone size: once
CDR3 protein: CAWTGTRRYGEAFF
CDR3 DNA: TGTGCCTGGACAGGGACACGACGCTACGGTGAAGCTTTCTTT

J gene: TRBJ2-3
D gene: TRBD2
V gene: TRBV5-4
clone size: NA
CDR3 protein: CASSMETSGAGEGTQYF
CDR3 DNA: TGTGCCAGCAGCATGGAAACTAGCGGAGCGGGGGAAGGTACGCAGTATTTT

J gene: TRBJ2-7
D gene: TRBD2
V gene: TRBV30
clone size: NA
CDR3 protein: CAWSVASGGDLEQYF
CDR3 DNA: TGTGCCTGGAGTGTCGCTAGCGGGGGGGACCTCGAGCAGTACTTC

J gene: TRBJ2-1
D gene: TRBD2
V gene: TRBV7-3
clone size: NA
CDR3 protein: CASSLGGRGLAGGSEQFF
CDR3 DNA: TGTGCCAGCAGCTTGGGCGGGAGGGGACTAGCGGGGGGCTCCGAGCAGTTCTTC

J gene: TRBJ2-5
D gene: TRBD2
V gene: TRBV30
clone size: once
CDR3 protein: CASTGGGETQYF
CDR3 DNA: TGTGCCTCCACCGGCGGGGGGGAGACCCAGTACTTC

J gene: TRBJ2-7
D gene: TRBD2
V gene: TRBV11-2
clone size: NA
CDR3 protein: CASSLDRTSGIAYEQYF
CDR3 DNA: TGTGCCAGCAGCTTAGATAGGACTAGCGGGATCGCCTACGAGCAGTACTTC

J gene: TRBJ2-1
D gene: NA
V gene: TRBV5-6
clone size: NA
CDR3 protein: CASSLRGNNEQFF
CDR3 DNA: TGTGCCAGCAGCTTGAGGGGAAACAATGAGCAGTTCTTC